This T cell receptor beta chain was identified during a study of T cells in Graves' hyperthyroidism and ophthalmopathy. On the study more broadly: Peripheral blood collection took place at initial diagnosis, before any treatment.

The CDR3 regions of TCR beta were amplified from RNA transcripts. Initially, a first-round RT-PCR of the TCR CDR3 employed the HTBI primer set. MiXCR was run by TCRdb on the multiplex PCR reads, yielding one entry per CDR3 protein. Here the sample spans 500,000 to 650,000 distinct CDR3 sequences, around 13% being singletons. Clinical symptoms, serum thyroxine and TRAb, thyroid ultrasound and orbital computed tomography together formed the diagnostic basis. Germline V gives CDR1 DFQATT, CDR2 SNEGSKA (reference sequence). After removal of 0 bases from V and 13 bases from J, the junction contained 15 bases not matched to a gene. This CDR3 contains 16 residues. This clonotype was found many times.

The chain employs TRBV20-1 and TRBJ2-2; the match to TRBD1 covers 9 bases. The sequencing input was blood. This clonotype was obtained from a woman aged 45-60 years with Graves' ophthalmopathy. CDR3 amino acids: CSARDIRTGAGLSLFF. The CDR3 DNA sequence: TGCAGTGCTAGAGATATTAGGACAGGGGCGGGACTTTCGCTGTTTTTT.